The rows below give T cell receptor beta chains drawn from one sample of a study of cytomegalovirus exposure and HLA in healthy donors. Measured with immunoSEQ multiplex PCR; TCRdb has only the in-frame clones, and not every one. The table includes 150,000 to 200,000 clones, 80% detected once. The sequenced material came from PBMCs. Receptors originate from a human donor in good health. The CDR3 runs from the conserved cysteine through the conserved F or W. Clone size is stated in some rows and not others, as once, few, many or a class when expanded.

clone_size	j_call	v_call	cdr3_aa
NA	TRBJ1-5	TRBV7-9	CASSLEEGAGSNQPQHF
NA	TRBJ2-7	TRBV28	CASSPPPGGSGKQYF
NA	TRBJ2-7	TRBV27	CASSYTDAPTYEQYF
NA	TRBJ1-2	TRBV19	CASSTSVGQGYGYTF
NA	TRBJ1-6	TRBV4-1	CASSQRDGSNSPLHF
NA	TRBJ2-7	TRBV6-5	CASRKDRGVGYEQYF
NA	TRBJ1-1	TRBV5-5	CASSSWETEAFF
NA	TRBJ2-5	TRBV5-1	CASSSFGDTQETQYF
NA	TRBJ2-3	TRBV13	CASSLVAHTQYF
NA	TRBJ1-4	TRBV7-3	CASSSREGEKLFF
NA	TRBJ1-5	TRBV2	CASSATQFNQPQHF
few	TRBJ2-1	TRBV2	CASSESRYNEQFF
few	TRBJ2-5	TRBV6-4	CASSQLAGSQETQYF
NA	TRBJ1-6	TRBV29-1	CSVVSGWRSPLHF
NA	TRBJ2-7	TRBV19	CASSIIRGSSYEQYF
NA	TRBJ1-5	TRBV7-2	CASSLIRDSNQPQHF
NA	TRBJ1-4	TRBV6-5	CASRPTGDEREKLFF
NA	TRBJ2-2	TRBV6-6	CASSYRGIQSAGELFF
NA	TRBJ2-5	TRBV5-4	CASSPGTGDETQYF
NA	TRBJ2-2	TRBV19	CASSITGITGELFF
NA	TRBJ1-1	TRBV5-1	CASSTGSTEAFF
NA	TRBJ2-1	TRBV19	CASSWDNYNEQFF
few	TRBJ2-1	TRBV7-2	CASSLGRNNEQFF
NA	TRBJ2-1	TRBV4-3	CASSQDPGSTYNEQFF
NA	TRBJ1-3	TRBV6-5	CASSQGASGNTIYF
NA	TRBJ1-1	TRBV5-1	CASSLLGGGNTEAFF
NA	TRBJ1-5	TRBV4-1	CASSQDLQFNQPQHF
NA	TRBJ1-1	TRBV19	CASRGQGGSEAFF
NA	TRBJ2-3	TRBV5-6	CASRLRGAFLSDTQYF
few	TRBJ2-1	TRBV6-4	CASSDSSGGANEQFF
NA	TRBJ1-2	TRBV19	CASSGTGGGYGYTF
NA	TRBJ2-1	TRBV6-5	CASSFGTHRVF
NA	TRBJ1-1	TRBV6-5	CATHREGTEAFF
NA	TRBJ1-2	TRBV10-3	CAISESGPSGSGYTF
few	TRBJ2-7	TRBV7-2	CASSPVIGSGGPRRQYF
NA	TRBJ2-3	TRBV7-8	CASSLPPGTGGTDTQYF
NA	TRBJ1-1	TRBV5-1	CASSLRAGEGAEAFF
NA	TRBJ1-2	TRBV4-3	CASSQVTGTNYGYTF
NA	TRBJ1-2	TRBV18	CASSPEQETYYGYTF
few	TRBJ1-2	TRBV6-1	CASSELGRGSGYTF
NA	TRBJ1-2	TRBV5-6	CASSYGREVYRGYTF
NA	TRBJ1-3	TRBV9	CASSVVGGPDGNTIYF
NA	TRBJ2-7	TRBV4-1	CASSPRGAEQYF
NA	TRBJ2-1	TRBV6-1	CASSRMANEQFF
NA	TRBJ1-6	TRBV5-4	CASSRGTAPNSPLHF
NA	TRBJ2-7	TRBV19	CASSIGAGIGEQYF
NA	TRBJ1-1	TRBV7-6	CASSLQPGGNTEAFF
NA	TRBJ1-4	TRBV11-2	CASSLDPHFGEKLFF
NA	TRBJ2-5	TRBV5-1	CASSSRAGEETQYF
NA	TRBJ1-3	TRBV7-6	CASSLDRAISGNTIYF
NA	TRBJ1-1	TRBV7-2	CASSSRGGGYTEAFF